This T cell receptor beta chain derives from a study of regulatory T cells in long-lasting Graves disease. HTBI primers from iRepertoire and Arm-PCR of CDR3 regions yielded the TCR beta libraries. TCRdb recomputed calls from the multiplex PCR reads with MiXCR, one row per CDR3 protein. The sample lists roughly 400,000 distinct CDR3 sequences; over 15% were seen once. Time point meaning: newly diagnosed GD, antithyroid drugs for less than 3 months. The authors made the TCR library using RNA they extracted from PBMCs. Study-level results: Persistent disease preferred TRBV28, TRBJ1-2 and TRBJ2-5. Exclusively peripheral blood, rather than thyroid tissue, was studied.

This clonotype was seen only a few times. Its antigen is currently unknown. The CDR3 is 15 amino acids. With V trimmed by 0 bases and J by 4 bases, 6 bases remained unmatched. CDR1 and CDR2 from the germline V gene are LGHDT and YNNKEL (reference sequence). This sample was also put to use in a study of T cells in Graves' hyperthyroidism and ophthalmopathy. As reported in that work: Diagnosis of hyperthyroidism was new in patients aged 18 to 65, and its duration was under 2 months. TCR CDR3 underwent first-round RT-PCR with the HTBI primer set.

V is TRBV3-1 and J is TRBJ2-7; 7 nucleotides line up with TRBD2. Here the sequenced sample was peripheral blood mononuclear cells (PBMCs), taken at new diagnosis, from a patient treated with antithyroid drugs. The source of this sequence is a woman aged 18-29 years with Graves disease. This CDR3 reads CASSQDLASGYEQYF. DNA for the CDR3: TGTGCCAGCAGCCAAGACCTGGCTAGCGGATACGAGCAGTACTTC.